This TCR beta chain was identified during a study of prognosis after radiotherapy for stage I lung cancer. Looking at the study overall: No patient was treated with concurrent therapy while undergoing stereotactic body radiotherapy. While some 15 patients showed no significant progression after radiotherapy, four developed distant metastases at a median of roughly 7 months. Study outcomes and limitations: Differing TRBV and TRBJ gene usage was reportedly seen between patients with and without metastases.

Note on this clonotype: Its antigen remains unknown.

TCR beta CDR3 was amplified from genomic DNA by two-round multiplex PCR. Individual primers that were specific to each TRBV and TRBJ gene served in first-round PCR. TCRdb passed the multiplex PCR reads through MiXCR, listing each CDR3 protein once. This sample has about 51,000 distinct CDR3 sequences, with about 32% found just once. The input for sequencing was PBMCs, taken before or after stereotactic body radiation therapy (not recorded which). This TCR came from a donor older than 45 with non-small cell lung cancer.

The CDR3 spells CSVIYPGALGNEQFF. CDR3 sequence (DNA): TGCAGTGTTATATATCCCGGGGCCCTAGGAAATGAGCAGTTCTTC. V and J are TRBV20-1 and TRBJ2-1, with D perhaps TRBD1 or TRBD2 (5 bases each). From germline, CDR1 is DFQATT and CDR2 SNEGSKA (reference sequence). There are 15 residues in the CDR3. V was clipped by 7 bases and J by 7 bases, with 23 bases between them.